Following are 24 T cell receptor beta chains from one sample sequenced in a study of naive and memory T cell subsets. Treatment described: skin biopsy from PPD injection site in Mantoux-positive individual. A UMI-containing oligonucleotide was joined by 3' ligation to the TCR cDNA template. Four PCR rounds used nested alpha and beta constant region primers plus the SP2 primer. TCRdb processed the UMI-ligation and nested PCR reads anew with MiXCR; each CDR3 protein has one entry. The sample contains about 37,000 distinct CDR3 sequences, 11% of which appear only once. The sequenced sample was skin, obtained from a tuberculin skin test site. These TCRs come from an adult in good health.

This clonotype was recorded at least ten times. This chain links TRBV28 with TRBJ2-7, with a possible D match to TRBD1 (6 bases). The CDR3 spans 15 residues. The V gene lost 6 bases and the J gene lost 3 bases, with 18 bases spanning the gap. From germline, CDR1 is MDHEN and CDR2 SYDVKM. CDR3 DNA sequence: TGTGCCAGCAGCTTTACCGGGACATCCCTCTACGAGCAGTACTTC. Protein sequence: CASSFTGTSLYEQYF.

The rearrangement joins TRBV4-1 to TRBJ2-7, with 11 bases fitting TRBD1. There are 16 residues in the CDR3. Trimming removed 1 base from V and 1 base from J; junction bases left unmatched: 3. Germline V gene data show CDR1 as MGHRA and CDR2 as YSYEKL. In nucleotides, the CDR3 is TGCGCCAGCAGCCAAGTTGGGACAGGGGGGTCCTACGAGCAGTACTTC. This sequence encodes CASSQVGTGGSYEQYF.

This clonotype was detected ten times or more. The J gene is TRBJ2-7, the V gene TRBV20-1, with D perhaps TRBD1 (6 bases). V shed 1 base and J shed 3 bases, with 16 bases lying between them. Germline assignment: CDR1 DFQATT and CDR2 SNEGSKA (reference sequence). The CDR3 totals 15 residues. This chain's CDR3 is CSARGSGAFHYEQYF. DNA of the CDR3: TGCAGTGCTAGAGGATCAGGGGCCTTCCACTACGAGCAGTACTTC.

The chain recombines TRBV7-3 with TRBJ1-1; no clear D. CDR3 length equals 14 residues. CDR1 is SGHTA and CDR2 is FQGTGA in the germline V gene. Trimming removed 1 base from V and 1 base from J, with 7 bases in between. The CDR3 protein is CASSLNHGNTEAFF. CDR3 DNA sequence: TGTGCCAGCAGCTTAAACCACGGGAACACTGAAGCTTTCTTT.

The chain is built from TRBV21-1 and TRBJ1-2. TRBV21-1 represents a pseudogene. The CDR3 extends over 12 amino acids. CDR3 loop: CASSKKAGGDTF. DNA for the CDR3: TGTGCCAGCAGCAAAAAGGCGGGTGGCGACACCTTC.

The chain links TRBV2 to TRBJ1-1, with TRBD1 matching over 7 bases. V lost 7 bases and J lost 3; bases outside the gene matches: 8. The CDR3 runs to 14 residues. Germline assignment: CDR1 SNHLY and CDR2 FYNNEI. As DNA, the CDR3 is TGTGCCAGCATACGACCAGGGGGGGACACTGAAGCTTTCTTT. Encoded protein: CASIRPGGDTEAFF.

This clonotype came up a few times. One base away lies a much larger clone, so this may be a sequencing read error. The rearrangement links TRBV9 to TRBJ2-5, with 11 bases lining up with TRBD2. V shed 0 bases and J 8 bases; nucleotides not matched to a gene: 9. Per the germline V gene, CDR1 is SGDLS and CDR2 is YYNGEE. The CDR3 has 16 amino acids. CDR3 coding DNA: TGTGCCAGCAGCGTAGCCGGGACTAGCGGATGTGATACCCAGTACTTC. Protein sequence: CASSVAGTSGCDTQYF.

This clonotype was counted only a few times. The rearrangement joins TRBV28 to TRBJ1-5; D is undetermined. V was clipped by 4 bases and J by 0 bases, with 10 bases between them. CDR1 is MDHEN, CDR2 SYDVKM, per germline. This CDR3 region has 15 residues. The CDR3 DNA follows: TGTGCCAGCAGTTGGGCCTCGGCTAGCAATCAGCCCCAGCATTTT. This gives the protein CASSWASASNQPQHF.

In its sample, this clonotype was seen many times. Here the CDR3 DNA reads TGCAGTGCTAGAGGAGACAGGGTCAATCAGCCCCAGCATTTT. Translating it yields CSARGDRVNQPQHF. The rearrangement links TRBV20-1 to TRBJ1-5, with 7 bases matching TRBD1. The germline CDR1 and CDR2 sequences are DFQATT and SNEGSKA (reference sequence). This CDR3 contains 14 residues. Trimming removed 1 base from V and 3 bases from J; junction bases left unmatched: 3.

The rearrangement links TRBV30 to TRBJ2-7; weak D call: TRBD2 (7 bases). The CDR3 contains 14 residues. V dropped 4 bases and J dropped 3 bases, with 16 bases sitting between them. Germline CDR1 is GTSNPN and CDR2 is SVGIG (reference sequence). The CDR3 DNA is TGTGCCTGGAAGGGGAGGGGGGTCGACTACGAGCAGTACTTC. As protein: CAWKGRGVDYEQYF.

There are many counts of this clonotype. The CDR3 spells CASLFGTGAGGANVLTF. The CDR3 DNA is TGTGCCAGCCTGTTCGGGACAGGGGCCGGGGGGGCCAACGTCCTGACTTTC. The genes are TRBV2 and TRBJ2-6; 10 bases align to TRBD1. Germline trimming cut 8 bases from V and 4 bases from J; bases unmatched to any gene: 11. Per the germline V gene, CDR1 is SNHLY and CDR2 is FYNNEI. The CDR3 is made up of 17 amino acids.

This clonotype has at least ten counts. The V call is TRBV27, the J call TRBJ2-1, with 9 bases identical to TRBD2. The germline V gene has CDR1 MNHEY and CDR2 SMNVEV (reference sequence). The J segment lost 6 bases and the V segment lost 8 bases, leaving 14 bases of the junction unmatched. This CDR3 spans 16 amino acids. This chain's CDR3 is CASGRARAGGINEQFF. The CDR3 region has the DNA TGTGCCAGCGGACGGGCTCGGGCGGGAGGGATCAATGAGCAGTTCTTC.

This clonotype has just a few counts. This chain connects TRBV20-1 to TRBJ1-4; D gene ambiguous. The germline V gene encodes CDR1 DFQATT and CDR2 SNEGSKA (reference sequence). This CDR3 has 14 amino acids. V was trimmed by 6 bases and J by 7 bases, leaving 18 bases between them. CDR3 in DNA: TGCAGTGCAACCCCATGGAATTTTGGTGAAAAACTGTTTTTT. Protein product: CSATPWNFGEKLFF.

This clonotype was counted at least ten times. The gene calls are TRBV28 and TRBJ2-7; D ambiguous. CDR3 size: 15 residues. Trimming pared 5 bases from V and 0 bases from J, leaving 14 bases between. Germline-derived CDR1 and CDR2 are MDHEN and SYDVKM. The CDR3 region is CASSPETPSSYEQYF. The CDR3 nucleotides read TGTGCCAGCAGTCCAGAGACTCCCAGCTCCTACGAGCAGTACTTC.

The chain recombines TRBV20-1 with TRBJ2-3, with D possibly matching TRBD2 (6 bases). Germline-derived CDR1 and CDR2 are DFQATT and SNEGSKA (reference sequence). V was pared by 0 bases and J by 4 bases, with 20 bases between. The CDR3 consists of 17 residues. As DNA, the CDR3 is TGCAGTGCTAGAGATATACAGGACGGTGGGGAGGCAGATACGCAGTATTTT. This sequence encodes CSARDIQDGGEADTQYF.

The table lists this clonotype with a count of one. This sequence joins TRBV6-1 and TRBJ1-1; tentative D call: TRBD1 (5 bases). The CDR3 totals 15 residues. Germline loops: CDR1 MNHNS, CDR2 SASEGT. The germline V and J ends were trimmed by 3 bases and 6 bases, with 17 bases remaining between them. CDR3 sequence (DNA): TGTGCCAGCAGTGACCTGGGGCAGTTTGGGGCTGAAGCTTTCTTT. Translating it yields CASSDLGQFGAEAFF.

For the CDR3, the DNA is TGCAGTGCTAGAGAATTAGTGGGGCATGGCTACACCTTC. Translating gives CSARELVGHGYTF. This chain connects TRBV20-1 to TRBJ1-2; D possibly corresponds to TRBD1 (5 bases). Germline V gives CDR1 DFQATT, CDR2 SNEGSKA (reference sequence). V was cut by 0 bases and J by 6 bases, with 11 bases left in between. The CDR3 totals 13 residues.

The chain recombines TRBV12-3 or TRBV12-4 with TRBJ2-3, with TRBD2 matching over 12 bases. The CDR3 length is 16 residues. The junction had 5 bases not matched to a gene; V was cut back by 6 bases and J by 1 base. The CDR3 loop reads CASRLLAGGGTDTQYF. The CDR3 nucleotides are TGTGCCAGCAGACTACTAGCGGGGGGAGGCACAGATACGCAGTATTTT.

This clonotype was recorded a few times. This sequence joins TRBV6-6 and TRBJ2-5, with TRBD2 matching 11 bases. Germline CDR1 and CDR2: MNHNY and SVGAGI (reference sequence). The J segment lost 9 bases and the V segment lost 6 bases, leaving 6 bases of the junction unmatched. The CDR3 covers 13 residues. In DNA, the CDR3 is TGTGCCAGCAGAACTAGCGGGGGATTGGCCCAGTACTTC. Translated, it gives CASRTSGGLAQYF.

This chain joins TRBV30 and TRBJ1-6; no definite D call. The germline V gene encodes CDR1 GTSNPN and CDR2 SVGIG (reference sequence). Trimming cost V 3 bases and J 8 bases, with 11 bases left between them. The CDR3 is 13 amino acids. The CDR3 reads CAWSSITDSPLHF. The DNA for the CDR3 is TGTGCCTGGAGCTCAATTACGGATTCACCCCTCCACTTT.

This clonotype occurred many times. The chain combines TRBV28 with TRBJ2-7; a weak D match, TRBD1 (7 bases). V lost 6 bases to trimming and J lost 0 bases, with 21 bases between them. This CDR3 is built from 17 residues. Germline V gene lookup returns CDR1 MDHEN and CDR2 SYDVKM. CDR3 sequence (DNA): TGTGCCAGCAGACTAAGACGACAGGGAGGTAGCTCCTACGAGCAGTACTTC. Its translation: CASRLRRQGGSSYEQYF.

Ten or more counts support this clonotype. The rearrangement uses TRBV5-1 and TRBJ2-4, with TRBD1 as a possible D gene (6 bases). The CDR3 is made up of 13 amino acids. Between the trimmed V and J ends, which lost 4 bases and 7 bases, there was a span of 12 bases. Germline V lookup: CDR1 SGHRS, CDR2 YFSETQ. CDR3 loop: CASSQTGLNIQYF. CDR3 DNA: TGCGCCAGCAGCCAAACAGGGTTGAACATTCAGTACTTC. Variable domain in full (rest from reference TRBV5-1 and TRBJ2-4): KAGVTQTPRYLIKTRGQQVTLSCSPISGHRSVSWYQQTPGQGLQFLFEYFSETQRNKGNFPGRFSGRQFSNSRSEMNVSTLELGDSALYLCASSQTGLNIQYFGAGTRLSVL.

This chain joins TRBV10-1 and TRBJ1-2; D unresolved. The CDR3 totals 11 residues. Germline V gene sequence: CDR1 WNHNN, CDR2 SYGVQD (reference sequence). V was trimmed by 3 bases and J by 4 bases, leaving 3 bases between them. CDR3 residues: CASSDGYGYTF. In DNA form, the CDR3 reads TGCGCCAGCAGTGACGGCTATGGCTACACCTTC.

This clonotype occurred many times. The chain couples TRBV5-1 to TRBJ2-7, with no clear D. Trimming removed 0 bases at V and 4 bases at J, with 8 bases between. Germline V gives CDR1 SGHRS, CDR2 YFSETQ. This CDR3 contains 13 residues. The CDR3 reads CASSLVMGYEQYF. The DNA of the CDR3 is TGCGCCAGCAGCTTGGTAATGGGATACGAGCAGTACTTC.